The 14 T cell receptor beta chains below come from one sample, sequenced in a study of T-cell reconstitution after alpha-beta-depleted transplantation in children. During its preparation, the TCRbeta library received unique molecular identifiers. TCRdb re-called the PCR reads through MiXCR, storing one row per CDR3 protein. The sample yields 700,000 or so distinct CDR3 sequences, about an eighth seen once. Sequenced material: PBMCs, taken before TCRalphabeta/CD19-depleted stem cell transplant. Source of these receptors: a girl aged 2 to 10 with congenital amegakaryocytic thrombocytopenia, due to receive a stem cell transplant.

This clonotype showed up just a few times. The V gene is TRBV7-9, the J gene TRBJ2-4; D is uncertain. From germline, CDR1 is SEHNR and CDR2 FQNEAQ (reference sequence). The CDR3 is 14 amino acids. Deletions cut 2 bases from V and 8 bases from J, with 13 bases between. CDR3 loop: CASSLFPEKDIQYF. The DNA of the CDR3 is TGTGCCAGCAGCTTATTCCCCGAAAAGGACATTCAGTACTTC.

The CDR3 coding sequence is TGCGCCAGCAGCCCGACTAGCGGAACTAGCACAGATACGCAGTATTTT. It encodes CASSPTSGTSTDTQYF. The rearrangement joins TRBV4-1 to TRBJ2-3; 9 nucleotides line up with TRBD2. The V gene end was trimmed by 4 bases and the J gene end by 0 bases; junction bases not matched to a gene: 5. This CDR3 has 16 amino acids. Germline V gives CDR1 MGHRA, CDR2 YSYEKL.

This clonotype was seen more than once but under ten times. The chain joins TRBV11-2 to TRBJ1-6; D gene unclear. Germline CDR1 and CDR2: SGHAT and FQNNGV. The V gene lost 5 bases and the J gene lost 0 bases, with 8 bases spanning the gap. CDR3 length: 15 amino acids. CDR3 amino acids: CASSLLSSYNSPLHF. CDR3 in DNA: TGTGCCAGCAGCCTACTGAGCTCCTATAATTCACCCCTCCACTTT. The full variable domain, its missing parts supplied by reference TRBV11-2 and TRBJ1-6, is EAGVAQSPRYKIIEKRQSVAFWCNPISGHATLYWYQQILGQGPKLLIQFQNNGVVDDSQLPKDRFSAERLKGVDSTLKIQPAKLEDSAVYLCASSLLSSYNSPLHFGNGTRLTVT.

This clonotype has just one count. The rearrangement links TRBV28 to TRBJ1-2, with D unresolved. The CDR3 is 13 amino acids. Trimming took off 8 bases at V and 2 bases at J, with 12 bases between the two ends. Germline-derived CDR1 and CDR2 are MDHEN and SYDVKM. CDR3 DNA: TGTGCCAGCGTGACTTACCACAACTATGGCTACACCTTC. It is translated as CASVTYHNYGYTF.

The V gene is TRBV3-1, the J gene TRBJ2-6; the D gene is possibly TRBD2 (6 bases). The germline CDR1 and CDR2 sequences are LGHDT and YNNKEL (reference sequence). This CDR3 has 19 amino acids. Trimming removed 5 bases at V and 0 bases at J, with 20 bases between. In DNA, the CDR3 is TGTGCCAGCAGCAAGGAGGGGCCCAGGGCCCTCTCTGGGGCCAACGTCCTGACTTTC. Protein: CASSKEGPRALSGANVLTF.

Only a few counts were recorded for this clonotype. The chain couples TRBV20-1 to TRBJ2-5; 7 nucleotides agree with TRBD2. In germline, CDR1 is DFQATT, CDR2 SNEGSKA (reference sequence). This CDR3 has 17 amino acids. With V trimmed by 0 bases and J by 3 bases, 13 bases remained unmatched. The DNA of the CDR3 is TGCAGTGCTAGAGATGTTCGTGGGAGGGCCAAAGAAGAGACCCAGTACTTC. Protein: CSARDVRGRAKEETQYF.

This clonotype was recorded many times. This chain joins TRBV20-1 and TRBJ1-1, with D perhaps TRBD1 (5 bases). Trimming pared 5 bases from V and 5 bases from J, leaving 18 bases between. The CDR3 contains 14 residues. Germline CDR1 and CDR2: DFQATT and SNEGSKA (reference sequence). CDR3 protein: CSAWGDGRATEAFF. The CDR3 nucleotides are TGCAGTGCTTGGGGCGATGGGAGGGCAACTGAAGCTTTCTTT.

This clonotype was counted ten times or more. The J gene is TRBJ1-6, the V gene TRBV9; TRBD1 aligns across 9 bases. The germline gives CDR1 SGDLS, CDR2 YYNGEE. V lost 9 bases and J lost 7; bases outside the gene matches: 5. The CDR3 runs to 13 residues. The CDR3 nucleotides read TGTGCCACCGGAGGACAGGGGAATTCACCCCTCCACTTT. It translates to CATGGQGNSPLHF. Together with reference TRBV9 and TRBJ1-6, the CDR3 gives the full variable domain: DSGVTQTPKHLITATGQRVTLRCSPRSGDLSVYWYQQSLDQGLQFLIQYYNGEERAKGNILERFSAQQFPDLHSELNLSSLELGDSALYFCATGGQGNSPLHFGNGTRLTVT.

In this sample, this clonotype turned up a few times. The rearrangement uses TRBV15 and TRBJ2-1; the D is unclear. CDR3 length: 15 amino acids. V lost 0 bases and J lost 4, with 10 bases in between. Germline V gives CDR1 LNHNV, CDR2 YYDKDF (reference sequence). For the CDR3, the DNA is TGTGCCACCAGCAGAGAAGGCGCCTCTTACAATGAGCAGTTCTTC. Translated: CATSREGASYNEQFF.

The chain uses TRBV7-6 and TRBJ2-1; 8 nucleotides agree with TRBD2. The CDR3 covers 15 residues. Trimming removed 3 bases from V and 3 bases from J; junction bases left unmatched: 4. The germline V gene encodes CDR1 SGHVS and CDR2 FNYEAQ. The CDR3 DNA reads as TGTGCCAGCAGCTTCCGGACTAGCTACTACAATGAGCAGTTCTTC. It yields the protein CASSFRTSYYNEQFF.

The J gene is TRBJ2-7, the V gene TRBV5-1; tentatively, D is TRBD1 (6 bases). Germline-derived CDR1 and CDR2 are SGHRS and YFSETQ. The CDR3 is 15 residues long. V was clipped by 4 bases and J by 3 bases, with 17 bases between them. This chain's CDR3 is CASSLGTRLNYEQYF. For the CDR3, the DNA is TGCGCCAGCAGCCTTGGGACAAGGCTGAACTACGAGCAGTACTTC.

This clonotype has at least ten counts. The chain carries TRBV5-8 and TRBJ2-5; tentatively, D is TRBD1 or TRBD2 (5 bases each). Germline loops: CDR1 SGHTS, CDR2 YDEGEE. Trimming removed 4 bases at V and 1 base at J, with 11 bases between. CDR3 length: 14 amino acids. The CDR3: CASSLRDGQETQYF. The CDR3 nucleotides are TGTGCCAGCAGCCTCCGGGACGGCCAAGAGACCCAGTACTTC.

The gene calls are TRBV5-6 and TRBJ2-1; D is unresolved. Germline V gene lookup returns CDR1 SGHDT and CDR2 YYEEEE. The CDR3 sequence is 13 residues long. V was pared by 4 bases and J by 8 bases, with 13 bases between. The CDR3 nucleotides are TGTGCCAGCAGCCTAGTGGAAAAGGATGAGCAGTTCTTC. It codes for CASSLVEKDEQFF.

In regard to this clonotype: One end of the junction does not line up with germline, which may come from a read error. The genes are TRBV7-9 and TRBJ2-3; D gene ambiguous. Germline values: CDR1 SEHNR, CDR2 FQNEAQ (reference sequence). The CDR3 sequence is 11 residues long. CDR3 protein: CASTKDDTRYF. The DNA of the CDR3 is TGTGCCAGCACCAAAGATGATACGCGGTATTTT.